The entry that follows covers one T cell receptor beta chain sequence. TCRdb keeps only in-frame clones here, not all; method: immunoSEQ multiplex PCR. The sample lists approximately 100,000 clones, 92% occurring once. The record originates from a study of T cell changes during pregnancy in multiple sclerosis. Sample: peripheral blood, taken after pregnancy. The TCR comes from a female donor in good health, enrolled as a control in a pregnancy study.

CDR3 residues: CASTTGWRTEAFF. CDR3 sequence (DNA): TGTGCCAGCACCACAGGGTGGCGCACTGAAGCTTTCTTT. The rearrangement joins TRBV6-1 to TRBJ1-1, with D maybe TRBD1 (6 bases). Trimming took 7 bases from V and 4 from J, leaving 13 bases between them. The CDR3 spans 13 residues. CDR1 and CDR2 (germline): MNHNS, SASEGT.